This T cell receptor (beta chain) came from a study of T cells in Graves' hyperthyroidism and ophthalmopathy. Deletions cut 3 bases from V and 7 bases from J, with 12 bases between. This CDR3 is 13 amino acids long. Germline CDR1 is SGHAT and CDR2 is FQNNGV. Diagnosing involved the use of clinical symptoms, serum thyroxine and TRAb, thyroid ultrasound and orbital computed tomography. The TCR beta CDR3 regions underwent amplification using RNA transcripts as the source. First-round RT-PCR targeting the TCR CDR3 was performed with the HTBI primer set. TCRdb reprocessed the multiplex PCR reads via MiXCR and lists one record per CDR3 protein. The table has 350,000 to 400,000 distinct CDR3 sequences, about 15% seen once.

Sequencing input: blood. This chain joins TRBV11-2 and TRBJ1-2; D unresolved. This receptor was taken from an older woman with Graves' hyperthyroidism. The CDR3 region has the DNA TGTGCCAGCAGCTTGTCCGGGCTCTCTGGCTACACCTTC. Residues: CASSLSGLSGYTF.